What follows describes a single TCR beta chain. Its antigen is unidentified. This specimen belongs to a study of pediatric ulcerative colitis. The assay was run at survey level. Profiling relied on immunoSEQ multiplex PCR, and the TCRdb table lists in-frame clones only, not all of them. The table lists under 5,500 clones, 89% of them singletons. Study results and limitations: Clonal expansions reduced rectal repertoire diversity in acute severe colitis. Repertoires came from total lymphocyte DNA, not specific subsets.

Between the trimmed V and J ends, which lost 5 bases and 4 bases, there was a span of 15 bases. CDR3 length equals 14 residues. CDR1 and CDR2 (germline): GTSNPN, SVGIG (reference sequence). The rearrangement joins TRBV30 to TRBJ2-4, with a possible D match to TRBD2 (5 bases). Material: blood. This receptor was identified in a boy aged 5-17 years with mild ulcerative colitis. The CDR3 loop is CAWPRVAKKNIQYF. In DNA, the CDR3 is TGTGCCTGGCCGAGGGTGGCCAAAAAAAACATTCAGTACTTC.